The 29 T cell receptor beta chains presented below share a single source sample, sequenced in a study of T cells after yellow fever vaccination. MiXCR, run by TCRdb on the 5' RACE reads, gives a single entry per CDR3 protein. The sample consists of over 250,000 distinct CDR3 sequences, over 4.5% of them appearing once. This specimen consisted of CD4+ T cells sorted from PBMCs, obtained on the day of the yellow fever booster vaccination. These receptors were collected from a man in his late teens or twenties who received the YFV17D yellow fever vaccine.

The chain couples TRBV18 to TRBJ1-1, with a weak D call TRBD1 (6 bases). Germline CDR1 KGHSH, CDR2 LQKENI. The CDR3 is 14 amino acids. V lost 2 bases and J 1 base, leaving 8 bases between the germline ends. CDR3 coding DNA: TGTGCCAGCTCACCAACAGGGTCGAACACTGAAGCTTTCTTT. Its protein is CASSPTGSNTEAFF.

This chain links TRBV10-3 with TRBJ2-2, with 8 bases matching TRBD1. This CDR3 is built from 16 residues. The J segment lost 4 bases and the V segment lost 4 bases, leaving 8 bases of the junction unmatched. CDR1 is ENHRY and CDR2 is SYGVKD in the germline V gene. CDR3 bases: TGTGCCATCAGTGCTTTCAGGGGGCCGGGCACCGGGGAGCTGTTTTTT. Translated, it gives CAISAFRGPGTGELFF.

The chain links TRBV10-2 to TRBJ1-2; TRBD1 agrees at 8 bases. The CDR3 totals 12 residues. Germline trimming cut 8 bases from V and 8 bases from J; bases unmatched to any gene: 7. The germline CDR1 and CDR2 sequences are WSHSY and SAAADI. The CDR3 region is CASRQGARGYTF. As DNA, the CDR3 is TGCGCCAGCCGGCAGGGGGCGCGAGGCTACACCTTC.

This clonotype occurred many times. This chain connects TRBV28 to TRBJ2-7; a possible D gene is TRBD2 (6 bases). The CDR3 contains 14 residues. Deletions cut 3 bases from V and 0 bases from J, with 9 bases between. Germline V lookup: CDR1 MDHEN, CDR2 SYDVKM. This CDR3 reads CASSFGGISYEQYV. In nucleotides, the CDR3 is TGTGCCAGCAGTTTCGGCGGGATCTCCTACGAGCAGTACGTC.

This clonotype showed up just a few times. V is TRBV25-1 and J is TRBJ1-2; 7 nucleotides line up with TRBD1. This CDR3 is built from 15 residues. In germline, CDR1 is MGHDK, CDR2 SYGVNS. J gave up 4 bases and V 6 bases, and 11 bases lay outside the gene matches. The CDR3 is CASRYGTEEIYGYTF. CDR3 nucleotide sequence: TGTGCCAGCAGGTACGGGACAGAGGAAATCTATGGCTACACCTTC.

V gene TRBV29-1 combines with J gene TRBJ2-7, with D unclear. Germline V lookup: CDR1 SQVTM, CDR2 ANQGSEA. Trimming took 1 base from V and 6 from J, leaving 16 bases between them. The CDR3 totals 14 residues. The CDR3, as DNA: TGCAGCGTTGAAGGAGACGCTCGCCCCCTCGAGCAGTACTTC. This codes for CSVEGDARPLEQYF.

The CDR3 coding sequence is TGTGCCAGCAGTTACGGGCCGTTCTACACCTTC. It yields the protein CASSYGPFYTF. This chain connects TRBV6-2 or TRBV6-3 to TRBJ1-2; D gene unclear. The CDR3 runs 11 residues. Germline CDR1 is MNHEY and CDR2 is SVGEGT. V lost 2 bases, J lost 10 bases, and 8 bases lay in between.

V is TRBV20-1 and J is TRBJ1-4; no clear D gene. Trimming stripped 3 bases from V and 0 bases from J, with 5 bases between. Germline values: CDR1 DFQATT, CDR2 SNEGSKA (reference sequence). The length of the CDR3 is 13 residues. The CDR3 region is CSARTATNEKLFF. Written as DNA, the CDR3 is TGCAGTGCTAGGACTGCAACTAATGAAAAACTGTTTTTT.

The rearrangement uses TRBV5-4 and TRBJ2-2; D uncertain. Germline lookup yields CDR1 SGHNT and CDR2 YYREEE (reference sequence). V was clipped by 1 base and J by 3 bases, with 13 bases between them. The CDR3 is made up of 16 amino acids. The CDR3 region is CASSLSSPLHTGELFF. The DNA for the CDR3 is TGTGCCAGCAGCTTGTCGTCACCCCTTCACACCGGGGAGCTGTTTTTT.

This clonotype was counted many times. The chain uses TRBV7-3 and TRBJ2-2, with D perhaps TRBD2 (6 bases). V shed 5 bases and J shed 4 bases, with 14 bases lying between them. The CDR3 spans 15 residues. CDR1 and CDR2 from the germline V gene are SGHTA and FQGTGA. This CDR3 is CASSATSTGTGELFF. The DNA of the CDR3 is TGTGCCAGCAGCGCGACTAGTACGGGCACCGGGGAGCTGTTTTTT.

This sequence joins TRBV19 and TRBJ2-2; D is uncertain. Germline assignment: CDR1 LNHDA and CDR2 SQIVND (reference sequence). Trimming stripped 6 bases from V and 2 bases from J, with 10 bases between. This CDR3 spans 14 amino acids. As DNA, the CDR3 is TGTGCCAGTAGCCATCTCACCAACACCGGGGAGCTGTTTTTT. It yields the protein CASSHLTNTGELFF.

This clonotype turned up a few times. This rearrangement joins TRBV20-1 to TRBJ2-1; 7 bases map to TRBD2. The CDR3 consists of 14 residues. Germline V gene sequence: CDR1 DFQATT, CDR2 SNEGSKA (reference sequence). Trimming removed 3 bases from V and 5 bases from J; junction bases left unmatched: 7. The CDR3 DNA reads as TGCAGTGCTAGGAGGGGCGGGGGAAACAATGAGCAGTTCTTC. Translated: CSARRGGGNNEQFF.

This clonotype has a handful of counts. The gene calls are TRBV6-5 and TRBJ1-1; D is undetermined. CDR3 length: 15 amino acids. Germline V gives CDR1 MNHEY, CDR2 SVGAGI. V lost 0 bases to trimming and J lost 2 bases, with 10 bases between them. CDR3 DNA: TGTGCCAGCAGTTACTCCCCGCAGGCCAACACTGAAGCTTTCTTT. This codes for CASSYSPQANTEAFF.

This clonotype was recorded many times. This chain connects TRBV27 to TRBJ2-7; the match to TRBD2 covers 9 bases. J lost 7 bases, V lost 10 bases, and 20 bases had no gene match. Germline V CDR1 and CDR2: MNHEY, SMNVEV (reference sequence). The CDR3 has 16 amino acids. The CDR3 region has the DNA TGTGCCACCACGGCGGGGGGGCCCAGCGGTTACGAAGAGCAGTACTTC. It is translated as CATTAGGPSGYEEQYF.

The chain recombines TRBV5-4 with TRBJ2-2; 9 nucleotides align to TRBD2. Trimming removed 3 bases from V and 0 bases from J; junction bases left unmatched: 3. Per germline, CDR1 SGHNT and CDR2 YYREEE (reference sequence). The CDR3 extends over 16 amino acids. The CDR3 nucleotides read TGTGCCAGCAGCTACCAGCGGGGGGCGAACACCGGGGAGCTGTTTTTT. As protein: CASSYQRGANTGELFF.

This clonotype was picked up a small number of times. The chain joins TRBV21-1 to TRBJ1-5; the DNA was not compared with TRBD1, the D call given in the table. TRBV21-1 is noted as a pseudogene. CDR3 size: 15 residues. This chain's CDR3 is CASSAYRGPAQPQHF. The CDR3 coding sequence is TGTGCCAGCAGCGCCTACAGGGGGCCAGCTCAGCCCCAGCATTTT.

The chain uses TRBV29-1 and TRBJ1-5; D is perhaps TRBD1 (6 bases). The CDR3 contains 13 residues. CDR1 is SQVTM, CDR2 ANQGSEA, per germline. V gave up 6 bases and J gave up 5 bases, with 14 bases separating them. The CDR3 loop is CSVSRGADQPQHF. For the CDR3, the DNA is TGCAGCGTCTCTCGGGGGGCAGATCAGCCCCAGCATTTT. The whole variable domain, remainder taken from reference TRBV29-1 and TRBJ1-5, is SAVISQKPSRDICQRGTSLTIQCQVDSQVTMMFWYRQQPGQSLTLIATANQGSEATYESGFVIDKFPISRPNLTFSTLTVSNMSPEDSSIYLCSVSRGADQPQHFGDGTRLSIL.

This sequence joins TRBV2 and TRBJ2-5; tentatively, D is TRBD2 (5 bases). The V gene lost 8 bases and the J gene lost 1 base, with 14 bases spanning the gap. Germline V CDR1 and CDR2: SNHLY, FYNNEI. The CDR3 consists of 14 residues. The CDR3 region has the DNA TGTGCCAGCGGTGGGCTAGCATCCCAAGAGACCCAGTACTTC. This codes for CASGGLASQETQYF.

In this sample, this clonotype turned up many times. This chain joins TRBV5-4 and TRBJ2-7; TRBD2 matches 8 bases. Germline CDR1 and CDR2: SGHNT and YYREEE (reference sequence). V gave up 0 bases and J gave up 0 bases; unmatched junction bases: 5. The CDR3 sequence is 16 residues long. The CDR3 is CASSLASGRTSYEQYF. CDR3 DNA: TGTGCCAGCAGCTTGGCGAGCGGGAGAACCTCCTACGAGCAGTACTTC.

DNA for the CDR3: TGTGCCAGCAGTTCATCGACAGTCTCCTATAATTCACCCCTCCACTTT. It yields the protein CASSSSTVSYNSPLHF. The V gene is TRBV6-5, the J gene TRBJ1-6, with D possibly being TRBD1 (5 bases). The CDR3 is 16 residues long. Germline CDR1 MNHEY, CDR2 SVGAGI. V was cut by 4 bases and J by 0 bases, with 10 bases left in between.

The V and J genes are TRBV28 and TRBJ2-2; D is perhaps TRBD1 or TRBD2 (5 bases each). The CDR3 is made up of 15 amino acids. Between the trimmed V and J ends, which lost 6 bases and 7 bases, there was a span of 18 bases. Germline CDR1 and CDR2: MDHEN and SYDVKM. CDR3 region: CASSLLGPLVGELFF. The CDR3 nucleotides read TGTGCCAGCAGCTTACTGGGACCCCTCGTCGGGGAGCTGTTTTTT.

CDR3 residues: CASSQGTGSYEQYF. In nucleotides, the CDR3 is TGTGCCAGCAGTCAGGGGACAGGTAGCTACGAGCAGTACTTC. The chain joins TRBV12-3 or TRBV12-4 to TRBJ2-7; 8 bases map to TRBD1. V was pared by 5 bases and J by 3 bases, with 6 bases of the junction left unmatched. This CDR3 comprises 14 residues.

The chain is built from TRBV5-1 and TRBJ2-3; D is undetermined. V gave up 0 bases and J gave up 0 bases, with 11 bases separating them. The CDR3 is 16 residues long. Germline V gives CDR1 SGHRS, CDR2 YFSETQ. The CDR3 reads CASSLGTASSTDTQYF. The CDR3 coding sequence is TGCGCCAGCAGCTTGGGTACTGCTTCTAGCACAGATACGCAGTATTTT.

This clonotype has a handful of counts. The rearrangement uses TRBV7-2 and TRBJ1-1, with D possibly matching TRBD1 (6 bases). Deletions cut 1 base from V and 10 bases from J, with 13 bases between. This CDR3 has 13 amino acids. Germline V CDR1 and CDR2: SGHTA, FQGNSA. The CDR3 sequence is CASSLDRAEGAFF. CDR3 bases: TGTGCCAGCAGCTTAGACAGGGCTGAAGGAGCTTTCTTT.

This clonotype was seen at least ten times. The rearrangement joins TRBV5-1 to TRBJ2-3; D uncertain. V was cut by 4 bases and J by 1 base, with 13 bases left in between. This CDR3 contains 15 residues. CDR1 is SGHRS and CDR2 is YFSETQ in the germline V gene. The CDR3 nucleotides are TGCGCCAGCAGCCCGGTTCCGGGCGGCACAGATACGCAGTATTTT. Translation gives CASSPVPGGTDTQYF.

V gene TRBV6-5 combines with J gene TRBJ1-6; 7 positions agree with TRBD1. This CDR3 spans 17 amino acids. With V trimmed by 6 bases and J by 3 bases, 11 bases remained unmatched. Germline CDR1 MNHEY, CDR2 SVGAGI. The chain's CDR3 is CASRTQTGLFYNSPLHF. As DNA, the CDR3 is TGTGCCAGCAGAACCCAGACAGGGTTATTCTATAATTCACCCCTCCACTTT.

This clonotype was detected ten times or more. The rearrangement uses TRBV4-1 and TRBJ1-5; tentative D call: TRBD1 (6 bases). The CDR3 is 17 residues long. Germline assignment: CDR1 MGHRA and CDR2 YSYEKL. V lost 3 bases and J lost 4, with 19 bases in between. The DNA for the CDR3 is TGCGCCAGCAGCCATGGGACATACCAGGGTCGAAATCAGCCCCAGCATTTT. This sequence encodes CASSHGTYQGRNQPQHF.

Only a few counts were recorded for this clonotype. The CDR3 spells CAIRDIHSTDTQYF. The CDR3 coding sequence is TGTGCCATTCGGGACATCCATAGCACAGATACGCAGTATTTT. The gene calls are TRBV6-2 or TRBV6-3 and TRBJ2-3; TRBD1 might be the D (6 bases). The CDR3 consists of 14 residues. Germline-derived CDR1 and CDR2 are MNHEY and SVGEGT. The V end was cut by 10 bases, the J end by 0 bases, with 14 bases between.

This clonotype occurred a few times. This chain connects TRBV12-3 or TRBV12-4 to TRBJ1-5, with a possible D match to TRBD1 (5 bases). This CDR3 comprises 14 residues. Deletions cut 8 bases from V and 6 bases from J, with 17 bases between. The CDR3 protein is CASVRGSEGQPQHF. DNA of the CDR3: TGTGCCAGCGTGAGGGGTTCGGAGGGTCAGCCCCAGCATTTT.